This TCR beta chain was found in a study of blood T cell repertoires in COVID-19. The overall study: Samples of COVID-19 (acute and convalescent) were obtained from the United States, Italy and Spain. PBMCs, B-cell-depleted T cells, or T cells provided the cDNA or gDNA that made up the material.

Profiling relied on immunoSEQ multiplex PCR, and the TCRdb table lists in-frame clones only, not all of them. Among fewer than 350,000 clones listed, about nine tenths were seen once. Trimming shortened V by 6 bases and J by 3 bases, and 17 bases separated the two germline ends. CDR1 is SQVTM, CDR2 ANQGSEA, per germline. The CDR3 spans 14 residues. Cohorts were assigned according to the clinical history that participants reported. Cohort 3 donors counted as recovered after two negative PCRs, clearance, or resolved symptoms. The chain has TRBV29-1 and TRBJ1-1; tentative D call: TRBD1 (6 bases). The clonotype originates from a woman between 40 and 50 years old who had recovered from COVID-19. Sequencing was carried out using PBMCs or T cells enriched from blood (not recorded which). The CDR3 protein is CSVKLQGLDTEAFF. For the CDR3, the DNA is TGCAGCGTGAAATTACAGGGCTTGGACACTGAAGCTTTCTTT.